This T cell receptor beta chain comes out of a study of OX40 agonist ivuxolimab in advanced cancers. CDR3 size: 15 residues. Trimming cost V 0 bases and J 6 bases, with 14 bases left between them. Germline V CDR1 and CDR2: MNHEY, SVGAGI. TCRdb keeps only in-frame clones here, not all; method: immunoSEQ multiplex PCR. Seen here are 78,000 or so clones, roughly 92% observed once, and the top ten hold 0.44%. This clone came up once. The origin of this receptor is an adult with an advanced solid tumor such as melanoma, head and neck, liver or kidney cancer. This chain uses TRBV6-5 with TRBJ1-2; D uncertain. The specimen comprised CD4+ or CD8+ T cells sorted from blood, sampled in a trial of the OX40 agonist ivuxolimab. CDR3 bases: TGTGCCAGCAGTTACTCGAACGTCAGGCTAGATGGCTACACCTTC. Its protein product is CASSYSNVRLDGYTF.